The 2 T cell receptor beta chains below were found in one sample sequenced in a study of tissue T cells after allogeneic stem cell transplantation. Sequenced by immunoSEQ multiplex PCR; TCRdb stores in-frame clones only, minus some. This table has about 22,000 clones, roughly three quarters appearing once. Sequenced material: blood. The receptors here all came from a female BALB/c mouse in good health. Mouse strain MHC haplotype: H2-d.

Details on this clone: Germline and genes here are mouse. The sequence runs out 1 residue before the end of the CDR3; the remainder is reconstructed from the germline J gene. The V call is TRBV1, the J call TRBJ1-2; D not certain. The CDR3 is 14 amino acids. The V gene's germline CDR1 is NSQYPW and CDR2 LRSPGD (reference sequence). Trimming cost V 0 bases and J 0 bases, with 5 bases left between them. Incomplete CDR3 DNA: TGCACCTGCAGTGCAGATTGGACAAACTCCGACTACACC. It encodes CTCSADWTNSDYT. The full CDR3 is CTCSADWTNSDYTF.

For this clone: Gene names are mouse gene names. The CDR3 end is not reached by the read, which stops 1 residue before it; the germline J gene fills it in. This sequence joins TRBV31 and TRBJ2-1, with 10 nucleotides matching TRBD2. V was pared by 3 bases and J by 1 base, with 3 bases of the junction left unmatched. Germline V gives CDR1 GKSSPN, CDR2 SITVG. This CDR3 is built from 15 residues. This CDR3 is CAWSSTGGNYAEQFF. The CDR3 DNA, read in part, is TGTGCCTGGAGCTCGACTGGGGGGAACTATGCTGAGCAGTTC.